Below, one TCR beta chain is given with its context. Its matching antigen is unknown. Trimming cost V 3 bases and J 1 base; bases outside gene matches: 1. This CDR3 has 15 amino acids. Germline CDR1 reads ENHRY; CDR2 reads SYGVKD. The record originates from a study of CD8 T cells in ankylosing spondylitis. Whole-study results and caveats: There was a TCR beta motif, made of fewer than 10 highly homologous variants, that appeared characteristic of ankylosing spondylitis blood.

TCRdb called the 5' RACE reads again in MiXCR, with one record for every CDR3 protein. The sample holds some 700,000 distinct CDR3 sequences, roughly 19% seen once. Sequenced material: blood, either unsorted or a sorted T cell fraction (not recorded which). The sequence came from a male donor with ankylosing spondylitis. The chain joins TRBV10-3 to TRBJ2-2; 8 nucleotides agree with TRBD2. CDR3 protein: CAISDTSGNTGELFF. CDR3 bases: TGTGCCATCAGTGATACTAGCGGGAACACCGGGGAGCTGTTTTTT.